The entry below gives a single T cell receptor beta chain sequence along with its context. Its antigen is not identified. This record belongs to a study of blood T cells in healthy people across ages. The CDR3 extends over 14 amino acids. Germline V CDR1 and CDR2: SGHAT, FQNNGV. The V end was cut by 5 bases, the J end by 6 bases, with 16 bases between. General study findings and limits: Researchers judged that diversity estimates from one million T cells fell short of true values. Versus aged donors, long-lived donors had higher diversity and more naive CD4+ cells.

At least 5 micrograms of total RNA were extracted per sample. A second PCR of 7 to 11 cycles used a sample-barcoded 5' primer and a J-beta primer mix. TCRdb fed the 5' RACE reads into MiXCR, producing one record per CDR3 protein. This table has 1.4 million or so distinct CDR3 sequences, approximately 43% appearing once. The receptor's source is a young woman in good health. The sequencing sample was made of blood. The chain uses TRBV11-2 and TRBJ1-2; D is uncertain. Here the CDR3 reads CASSVGRRIDGYTF. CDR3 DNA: TGTGCCAGCAGCGTAGGGAGGAGGATAGATGGCTACACCTTC.